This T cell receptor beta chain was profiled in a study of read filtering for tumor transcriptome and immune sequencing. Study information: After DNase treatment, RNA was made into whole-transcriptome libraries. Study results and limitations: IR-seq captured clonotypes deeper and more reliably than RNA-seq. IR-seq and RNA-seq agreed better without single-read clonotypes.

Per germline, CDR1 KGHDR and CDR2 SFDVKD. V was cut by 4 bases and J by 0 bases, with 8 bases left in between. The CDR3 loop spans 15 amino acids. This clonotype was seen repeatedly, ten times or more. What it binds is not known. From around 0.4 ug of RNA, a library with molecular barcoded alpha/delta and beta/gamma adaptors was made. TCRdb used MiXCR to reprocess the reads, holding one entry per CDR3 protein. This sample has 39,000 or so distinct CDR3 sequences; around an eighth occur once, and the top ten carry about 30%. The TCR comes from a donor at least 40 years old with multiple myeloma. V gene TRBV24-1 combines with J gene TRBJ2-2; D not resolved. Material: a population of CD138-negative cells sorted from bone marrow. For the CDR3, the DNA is TGTGCCACCAGTGAAGGTTTGGCGAACACCGGGGAGCTGTTTTTT. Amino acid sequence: CATSEGLANTGELFF.